This T cell receptor beta chain came from a study of shared clonotypes between healthy human individuals. Study overall: Aged between 18 and 49, the donors were a couple of women and three men.

As for this clone: Its antigen is unknown. The sample holds other DNA sequences that translate to the same CDR3.

Study-wide results and limits: Larger richness was generally estimated for naive than memory subsets. In contrast to clonotypes shared by all four donors, non-shared clonotypes had lower generation probabilities.

Naive CD8 populations comprised CD45RO-negative cells positively selected for CCR7, excluding terminally differentiated effector memory CD45RA+ cells. In the authors' workflow: Filtering differed for immunoSEQ, which gave only junction sequences without quality scores. Measured with immunoSEQ multiplex PCR; TCRdb has only the in-frame clones, and not every one. V and J calls and clone size are copied from that table; D and trimming were computed from the DNA. This repertoire shows 2 million to 2.5 million clones, approximately 94% found once; its top ten account for around 1.1%. The CDR3 sequence is 15 residues long. Germline V gene data show CDR1 as SGHRS and CDR2 as YFSETQ. The junction had 5 bases not matched to a gene; V was cut back by 1 base and J by 5 bases.

Sequenced input: naive CD8+ T cells sorted from blood. The rearrangement joins TRBV5-1 to TRBJ2-5; TRBD1 agrees at 10 bases. The source is a man aged 18 to 29 in good health. CDR3 sequence (DNA): TGCGCCAGCAGCTTGATGGGACAGGGGCTCGAGACCCAGTACTTC. Translated: CASSLMGQGLETQYF. The full variable domain, its missing parts supplied by reference TRBV5-1 and TRBJ2-5, is KAGVTQTPRYLIKTRGQQVTLSCSPISGHRSVSWYQQTPGQGLQFLFEYFSETQRNKGNFPGRFSGRQFSNSRSEMNVSTLELGDSALYLCASSLMGQGLETQYFGPGTRLLVL.